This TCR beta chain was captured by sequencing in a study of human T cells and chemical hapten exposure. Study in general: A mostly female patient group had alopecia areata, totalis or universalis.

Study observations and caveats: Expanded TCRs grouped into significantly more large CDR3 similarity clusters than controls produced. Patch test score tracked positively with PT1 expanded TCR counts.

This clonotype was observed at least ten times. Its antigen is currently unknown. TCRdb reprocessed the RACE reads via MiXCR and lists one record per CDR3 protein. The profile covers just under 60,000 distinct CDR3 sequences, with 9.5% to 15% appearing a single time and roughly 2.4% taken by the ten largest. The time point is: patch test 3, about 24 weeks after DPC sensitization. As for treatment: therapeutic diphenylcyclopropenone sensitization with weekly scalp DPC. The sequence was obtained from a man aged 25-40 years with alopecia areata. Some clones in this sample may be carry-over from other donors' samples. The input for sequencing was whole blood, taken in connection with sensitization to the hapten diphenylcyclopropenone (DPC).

In nucleotides, the CDR3 is TGTGCCAGCAGCCGCCCGACAGGGGGAAGTAATGAGCAGTTCTTC. Residues: CASSRPTGGSNEQFF. The gene calls are TRBV7-2 and TRBJ2-1, with 9 bases matching TRBD1. After removal of 5 bases from V and 7 bases from J, the junction contained 9 bases not matched to a gene. CDR1 and CDR2 from the germline V gene are SGHTA and FQGNSA. CDR3 length: 15 amino acids.